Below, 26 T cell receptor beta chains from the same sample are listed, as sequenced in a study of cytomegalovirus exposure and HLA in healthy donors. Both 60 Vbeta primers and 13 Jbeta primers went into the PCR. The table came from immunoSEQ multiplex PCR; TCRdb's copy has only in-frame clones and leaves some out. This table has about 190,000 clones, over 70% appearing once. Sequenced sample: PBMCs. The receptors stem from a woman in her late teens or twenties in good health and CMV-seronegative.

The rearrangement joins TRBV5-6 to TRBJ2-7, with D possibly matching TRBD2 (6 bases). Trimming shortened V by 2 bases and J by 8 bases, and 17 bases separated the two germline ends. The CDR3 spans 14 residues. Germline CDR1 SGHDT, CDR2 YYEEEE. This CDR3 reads CASSFGGRATQQYF. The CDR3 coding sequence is TGTGCCAGCAGCTTCGGGGGTCGCGCTACACAGCAGTACTTC.

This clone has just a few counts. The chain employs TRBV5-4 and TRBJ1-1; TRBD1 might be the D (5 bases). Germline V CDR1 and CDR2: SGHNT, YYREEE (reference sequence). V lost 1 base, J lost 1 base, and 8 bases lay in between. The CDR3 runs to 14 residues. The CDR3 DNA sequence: TGTGCCAGCAGCTTGCCCCAGGGGAACACTGAAGCTTTCTTT. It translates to CASSLPQGNTEAFF.

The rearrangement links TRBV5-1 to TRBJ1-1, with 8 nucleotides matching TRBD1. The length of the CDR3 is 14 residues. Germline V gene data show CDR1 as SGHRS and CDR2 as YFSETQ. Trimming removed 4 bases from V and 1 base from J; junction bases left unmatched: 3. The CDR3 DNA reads TGCGCCAGCAGCGTAGGACAGGGGAACACTGAAGCTTTCTTT. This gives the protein CASSVGQGNTEAFF.

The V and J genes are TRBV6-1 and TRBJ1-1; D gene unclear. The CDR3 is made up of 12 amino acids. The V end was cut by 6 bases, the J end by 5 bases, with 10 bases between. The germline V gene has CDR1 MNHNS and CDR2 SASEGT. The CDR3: CASRQVRTEAFF. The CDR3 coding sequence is TGTGCCAGCAGACAAGTGCGGACTGAAGCTTTCTTT.

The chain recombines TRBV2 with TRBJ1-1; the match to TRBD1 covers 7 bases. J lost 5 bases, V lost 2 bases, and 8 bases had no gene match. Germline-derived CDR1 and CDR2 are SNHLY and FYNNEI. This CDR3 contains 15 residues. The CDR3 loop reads CASSEPEQGLTEAFF. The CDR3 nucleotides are TGTGCCAGCAGTGAACCGGAACAGGGGTTGACTGAAGCTTTCTTT.

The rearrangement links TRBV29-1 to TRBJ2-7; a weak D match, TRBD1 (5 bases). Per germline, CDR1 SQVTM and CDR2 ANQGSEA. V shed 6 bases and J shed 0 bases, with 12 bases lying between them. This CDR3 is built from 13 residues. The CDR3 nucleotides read TGCAGCGTGGGGCTCCCTAGCTCCTACGAGCAGTACTTC. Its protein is CSVGLPSSYEQYF.

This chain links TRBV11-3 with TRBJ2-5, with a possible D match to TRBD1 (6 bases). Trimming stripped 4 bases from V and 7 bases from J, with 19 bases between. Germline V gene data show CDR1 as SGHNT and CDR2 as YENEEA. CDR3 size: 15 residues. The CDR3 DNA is TGTGCCAGCAGCTCGATTCGGGTCAGGGGTTGGACCCAGTACTTC. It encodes CASSSIRVRGWTQYF.

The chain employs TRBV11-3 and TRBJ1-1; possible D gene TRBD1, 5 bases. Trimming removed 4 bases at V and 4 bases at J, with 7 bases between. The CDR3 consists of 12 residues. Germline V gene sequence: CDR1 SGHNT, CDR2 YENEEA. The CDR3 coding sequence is TGTGCCAGCAGCTGGGGGGGCACTGAAGCTTTCTTT. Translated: CASSWGGTEAFF.

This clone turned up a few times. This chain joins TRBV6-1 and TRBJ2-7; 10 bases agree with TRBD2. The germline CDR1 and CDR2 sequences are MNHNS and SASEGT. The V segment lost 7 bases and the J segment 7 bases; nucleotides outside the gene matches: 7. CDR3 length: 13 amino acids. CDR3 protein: CASKPSGSLEQYF. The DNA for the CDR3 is TGTGCCAGCAAACCTAGCGGGAGTTTGGAGCAGTACTTC.

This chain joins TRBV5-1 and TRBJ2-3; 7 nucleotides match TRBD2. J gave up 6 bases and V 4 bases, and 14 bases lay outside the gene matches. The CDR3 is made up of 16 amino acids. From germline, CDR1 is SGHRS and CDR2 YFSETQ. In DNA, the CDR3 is TGCGCCAGCAGCCCGGCTGGGGGAGGGCCCTGGGATACGCAGTATTTT. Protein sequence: CASSPAGGGPWDTQYF.

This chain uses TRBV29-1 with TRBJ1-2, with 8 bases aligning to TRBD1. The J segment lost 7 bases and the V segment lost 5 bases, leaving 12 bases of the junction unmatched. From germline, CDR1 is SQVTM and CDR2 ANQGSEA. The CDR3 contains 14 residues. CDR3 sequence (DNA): TGCAGCGTTCCCTCCAAGAGGCAGGGGGCTGGCTACACCTTC. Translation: CSVPSKRQGAGYTF. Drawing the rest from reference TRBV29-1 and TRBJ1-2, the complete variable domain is SAVISQKPSRDICQRGTSLTIQCQVDSQVTMMFWYRQQPGQSLTLIATANQGSEATYESGFVIDKFPISRPNLTFSTLTVSNMSPEDSSIYLCSVPSKRQGAGYTFGSGTRLTVV.

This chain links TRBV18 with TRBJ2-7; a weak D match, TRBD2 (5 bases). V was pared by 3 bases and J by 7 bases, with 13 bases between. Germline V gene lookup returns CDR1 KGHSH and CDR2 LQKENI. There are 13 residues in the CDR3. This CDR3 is CASSPTRGWEQYF. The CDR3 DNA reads TGTGCCAGCTCACCTACTCGGGGTTGGGAGCAGTACTTC.

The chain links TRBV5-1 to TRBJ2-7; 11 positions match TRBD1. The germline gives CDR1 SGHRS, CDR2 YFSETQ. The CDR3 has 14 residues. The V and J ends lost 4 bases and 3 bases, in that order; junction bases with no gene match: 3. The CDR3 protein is CASSAGTGGYEQYF. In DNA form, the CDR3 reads TGCGCCAGCAGCGCCGGGACAGGGGGCTACGAGCAGTACTTC. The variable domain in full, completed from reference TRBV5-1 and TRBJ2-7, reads KAGVTQTPRYLIKTRGQQVTLSCSPISGHRSVSWYQQTPGQGLQFLFEYFSETQRNKGNFPGRFSGRQFSNSRSEMNVSTLELGDSALYLCASSAGTGGYEQYFGPGTRLTVT.

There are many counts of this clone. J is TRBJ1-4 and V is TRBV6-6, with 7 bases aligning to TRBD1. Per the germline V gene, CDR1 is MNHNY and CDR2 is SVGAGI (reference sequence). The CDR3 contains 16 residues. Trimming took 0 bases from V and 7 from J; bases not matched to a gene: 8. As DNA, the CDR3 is TGTGCCAGCAGTTACTCGAGGGGGCATTCGGCTGAAAAACTGTTTTTT. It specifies CASSYSRGHSAEKLFF.

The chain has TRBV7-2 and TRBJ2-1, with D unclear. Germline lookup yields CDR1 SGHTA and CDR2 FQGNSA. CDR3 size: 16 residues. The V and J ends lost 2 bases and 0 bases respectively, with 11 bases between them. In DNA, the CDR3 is TGTGCCAGCAGCTTATTTTGGTCAGGCTCCTACAATGAGCAGTTCTTC. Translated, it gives CASSLFWSGSYNEQFF.

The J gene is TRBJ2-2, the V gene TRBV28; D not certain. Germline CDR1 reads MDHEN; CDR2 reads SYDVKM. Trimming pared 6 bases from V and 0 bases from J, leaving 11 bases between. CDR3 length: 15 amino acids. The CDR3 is CASRPGVANTGELFF. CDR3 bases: TGTGCCAGCAGGCCCGGTGTGGCGAACACCGGGGAGCTGTTTTTT.

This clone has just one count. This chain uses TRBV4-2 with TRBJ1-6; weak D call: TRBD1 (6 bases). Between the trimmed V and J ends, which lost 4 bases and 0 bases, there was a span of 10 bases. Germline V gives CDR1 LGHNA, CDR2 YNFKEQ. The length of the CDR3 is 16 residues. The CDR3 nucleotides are TGTGCCAGCAGCCCAGAGGGGGGCTCCTATAATTCACCCCTCCACTTT. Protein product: CASSPEGGSYNSPLHF.

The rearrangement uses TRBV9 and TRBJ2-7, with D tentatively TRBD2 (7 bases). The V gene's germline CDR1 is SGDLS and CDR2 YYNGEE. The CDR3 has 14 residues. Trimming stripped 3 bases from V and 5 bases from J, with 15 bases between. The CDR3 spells CASSEGGARHEQYF. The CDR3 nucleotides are TGTGCCAGCAGCGAGGGGGGGGCGCGCCACGAGCAGTACTTC. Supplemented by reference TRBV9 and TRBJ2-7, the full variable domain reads DSGVTQTPKHLITATGQRVTLRCSPRSGDLSVYWYQQSLDQGLQFLIQYYNGEERAKGNILERFSAQQFPDLHSELNLSSLELGDSALYFCASSEGGARHEQYFGPGTRLTVT.

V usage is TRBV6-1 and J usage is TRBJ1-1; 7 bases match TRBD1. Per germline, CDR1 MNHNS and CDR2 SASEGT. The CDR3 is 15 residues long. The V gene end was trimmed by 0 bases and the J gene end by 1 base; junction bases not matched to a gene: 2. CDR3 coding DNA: TGTGCCAGCAGTGAAGCCTGGACAGGGAACACTGAAGCTTTCTTT. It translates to CASSEAWTGNTEAFF.

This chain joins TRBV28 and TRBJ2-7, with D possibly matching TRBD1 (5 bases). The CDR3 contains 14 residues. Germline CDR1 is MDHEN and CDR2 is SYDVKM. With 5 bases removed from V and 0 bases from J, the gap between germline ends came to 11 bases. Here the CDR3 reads CASSNIDSSYEQYF. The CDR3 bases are TGTGCCAGCAGTAATATCGACAGCTCCTACGAGCAGTACTTC.

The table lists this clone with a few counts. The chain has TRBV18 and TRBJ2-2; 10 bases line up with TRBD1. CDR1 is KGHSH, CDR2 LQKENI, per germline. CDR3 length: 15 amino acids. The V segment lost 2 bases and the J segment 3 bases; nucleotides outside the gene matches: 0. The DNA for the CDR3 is TGTGCCAGCTCACCAGGGACAGGGGACACCGGGGAGCTGTTTTTT. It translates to CASSPGTGDTGELFF.

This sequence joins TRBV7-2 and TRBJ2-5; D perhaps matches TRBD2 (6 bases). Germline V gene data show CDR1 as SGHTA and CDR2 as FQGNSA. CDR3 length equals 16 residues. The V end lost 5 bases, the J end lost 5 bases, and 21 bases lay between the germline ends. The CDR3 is CASSPTVGLRGETQYF. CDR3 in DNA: TGTGCCAGCAGCCCCACCGTGGGACTCCGAGGGGAGACCCAGTACTTC.

The CDR3 DNA reads as TGTGCCAGCAGCGATAGCGGAACCAGATCCTACAATGAGCAGTTCTTC. Protein: CASSDSGTRSYNEQFF. The chain uses TRBV5-6 and TRBJ2-1; D is perhaps TRBD2 (6 bases). V was cut by 4 bases and J by 1 base, with 15 bases left in between. This CDR3 is 16 amino acids long. Germline V gene sequence: CDR1 SGHDT, CDR2 YYEEEE.

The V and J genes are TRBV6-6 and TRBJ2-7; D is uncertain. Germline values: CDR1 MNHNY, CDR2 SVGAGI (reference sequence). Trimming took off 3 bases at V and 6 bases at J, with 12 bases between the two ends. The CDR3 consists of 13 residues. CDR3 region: CASSYVSAGEQYF. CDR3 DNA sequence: TGTGCCAGCAGTTATGTTTCAGCAGGCGAGCAGTACTTC.

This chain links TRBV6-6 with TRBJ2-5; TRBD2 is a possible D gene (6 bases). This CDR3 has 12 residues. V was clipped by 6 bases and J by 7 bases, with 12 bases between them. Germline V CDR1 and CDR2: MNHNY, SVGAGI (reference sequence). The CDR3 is CASSPGVRTQYF. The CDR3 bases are TGTGCCAGCAGCCCGGGGGTCAGGACCCAGTACTTC.

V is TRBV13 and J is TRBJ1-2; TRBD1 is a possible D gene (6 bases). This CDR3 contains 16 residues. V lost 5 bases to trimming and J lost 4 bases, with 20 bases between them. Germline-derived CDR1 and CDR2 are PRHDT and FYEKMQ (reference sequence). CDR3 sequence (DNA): TGTGCCAGCAGCCCAGGGGTCAACCCGTTCTCCTATGGCTACACCTTC. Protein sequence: CASSPGVNPFSYGYTF.